The 7 T cell receptor beta chains given below trace back to one sample, sequenced in a study of shared clonotypes between healthy human individuals. Generated by immunoSEQ multiplex PCR, the TCRdb table keeps only in-frame clones and is missing some. This table holds around 1.1 million clones, approximately 80% found once. What was sequenced was memory CD4+ T cells from PBMCs. Subset here: CD45RA-negative fraction. These receptors came from a man younger than 30 in good health. Some clones in this sample may be carry-over from other donors' samples.

About this clone itself: This same CDR3 is encoded by further DNA sequences in the sample. V gene TRBV5-1 combines with J gene TRBJ2-7; tentatively, D is TRBD2 (5 bases). The ends were cut back, 0 bases at V and 4 bases at J, with 8 bases in the middle. The CDR3 spans 13 residues. Germline-derived CDR1 and CDR2 are SGHRS and YFSETQ. CDR3 protein: CASSLEGDYEQYF. The CDR3 nucleotides are TGCGCCAGCAGCTTGGAGGGAGATTACGAGCAGTACTTC.

The chain uses TRBV30 and TRBJ1-2; 12 bases match TRBD1. This CDR3 contains 14 residues. CDR1 GTSNPN and CDR2 SVGIG come from the germline V gene (reference sequence). The ends lost 7 bases at V and 3 bases at J; junction bases unmatched: 6. The CDR3 sequence is CALGQGALDYGYTF. CDR3 sequence (DNA): TGTGCCTTGGGACAGGGGGCCTTAGACTATGGCTACACCTTC.

About this clone: At one boundary the junction diverges from the germline segment, which might be a read error. The J gene is TRBJ2-1, the V gene TRBV7-9, with D hard to call. The CDR3 extends over 18 amino acids. Germline V gene data show CDR1 as SEHNR and CDR2 as FQNEAQ (reference sequence). The CDR3 DNA sequence: TGTGCCAGCAGCTTAGCCTCTCGACCGGAGAGCTCCTACAATGGGCAGTTCTTC. This codes for CASSLASRPESSYNGQFF.

CDR3 protein: CASSQVGQGNRKAFF. The CDR3 nucleotides read TGCGCCAGCAGCCAAGTAGGACAGGGGAACAGAAAAGCTTTCTTT. J is TRBJ1-1 and V is TRBV4-1, with 9 bases identical to TRBD1. The CDR3 extends over 15 amino acids. CDR1 is MGHRA and CDR2 is YSYEKL in the germline V gene. The V gene end was trimmed by 1 base and the J gene end by 9 bases; junction bases not matched to a gene: 9.

The gene calls are TRBV4-3 and TRBJ1-2, with D unclear. Germline loops: CDR1 LGHNA, CDR2 YSLEER. V was clipped by 4 bases and J by 3 bases, with 12 bases between them. CDR3 length: 14 residues. CDR3 nucleotides: TGCGCCAGCAGCCGCCTCGGCGTTGACTATGGCTACACCTTC. Protein sequence: CASSRLGVDYGYTF.

In its sample, this clone was seen once. This chain links TRBV7-9 with TRBJ1-3; D gene ambiguous. The V end was cut by 5 bases, the J end by 0 bases, with 14 bases between. Germline V gene data show CDR1 as SEHNR and CDR2 as FQNEAQ (reference sequence). The CDR3 has 16 amino acids. The CDR3 coding sequence is TGTGCCAGCAGCCGGTCGGGCGGACTCTCTGGAAACACCATATATTTT. Amino acids: CASSRSGGLSGNTIYF.

The rearrangement uses TRBV10-3 and TRBJ2-2, with D tentatively TRBD1 or TRBD2 (5 bases each). Germline V gene sequence: CDR1 ENHRY, CDR2 SYGVKD. The CDR3 is 17 amino acids. Trimming cost V 4 bases and J 4 bases, with 19 bases left between them. CDR3 protein: CAISGVGAGSSTGELFF. The CDR3 region has the DNA TGTGCCATCAGTGGGGTAGGGGCAGGGAGCAGCACCGGGGAGCTGTTTTTT.